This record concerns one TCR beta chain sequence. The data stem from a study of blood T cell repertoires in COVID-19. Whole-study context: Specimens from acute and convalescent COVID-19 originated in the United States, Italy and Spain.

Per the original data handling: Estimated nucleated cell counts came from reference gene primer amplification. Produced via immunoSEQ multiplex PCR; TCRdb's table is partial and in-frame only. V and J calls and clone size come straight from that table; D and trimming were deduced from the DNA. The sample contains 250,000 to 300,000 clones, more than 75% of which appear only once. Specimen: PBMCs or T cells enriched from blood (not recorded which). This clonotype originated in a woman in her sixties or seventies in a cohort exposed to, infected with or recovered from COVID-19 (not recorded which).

The CDR3 DNA sequence: TGTGCCAGCAGTCGCGGACAGGGACTTTTGAACACTGAAGCTTTCTTT. Translated: CASSRGQGLLNTEAFF. The chain employs TRBV7-2 and TRBJ1-1; 8 bases fit TRBD1. The J segment lost 0 bases and the V segment lost 6 bases, leaving 9 bases of the junction unmatched. Germline V lookup: CDR1 SGHTA, CDR2 FQGNSA. The CDR3 has 16 amino acids.